This T cell receptor beta chain was identified during a study of T cells after yellow fever vaccination. TCRdb re-called the 5' RACE reads with MiXCR, one entry per CDR3 protein. The repertoire includes 200,000 to 300,000 distinct CDR3 sequences, 6% to 8% of them detected once, and about 1% sits in the top ten. Germline assignment: CDR1 DFQATT and CDR2 SNEGSKA (reference sequence). The CDR3 length is 14 residues. Germline trimming cut 5 bases from V and 2 bases from J; bases unmatched to any gene: 6. This clonotype was counted ten times or more. The source of this sequence is a young man who received the YFV17D yellow fever vaccine. The chain employs TRBV20-1 and TRBJ2-3; TRBD2 agrees at 8 bases. Sequencing was performed on CD4+ T cells sorted from PBMCs, taken on the day of the yellow fever booster vaccination. CDR3 sequence (DNA): TGCAGTGCTCCTTCTAGCGGGCCCACAGATACGCAGTATTTT. It is translated as CSAPSSGPTDTQYF.